The clone carrying this TCR beta chain was observed a handful of times. Its antigen is as yet unknown. The data stem from a study of identical twins. Study-wide findings and caveats: Conclusions were drawn cross-sectionally by statistical analysis, without following the same donors. Excess sharing between twins was weaker in beta out-of-frame sequences.

Template switching created a universal primer site, and the cDNA included unique molecular identifiers. TCRdb used MiXCR to reprocess the 5' RACE reads, holding one entry per CDR3 protein. The sample carries about 500,000 distinct CDR3 sequences, approximately 15% recorded once. CDR3 length equals 16 residues. The germline gives CDR1 MNHEY, CDR2 SVGEGT. V was clipped by 0 bases and J by 2 bases, with 13 bases between them. This sample also appeared in a second study, on yellow fever vaccine responses in identical twins.

The sample was CD4+ T cells sorted from blood. This receptor was obtained from a woman younger than 30 in good health. V and J are TRBV6-2 or TRBV6-3 and TRBJ1-1; no reliable D call. DNA of the CDR3: TGTGCCAGCAGTTACTCGAACTCAGCTATAAACACTGAAGCTTTCTTT. This encodes CASSYSNSAINTEAFF.